This T cell receptor (beta chain) was obtained from a study of beta chain features in type 1 diabetes. Study conclusions and caveats: Any role of HLA type in TCRB rearrangement remained unresolved here.

Since all of the isolated RNA was reverse transcribed, expressed TCRB transcripts were what got sequenced. Here immunoSEQ multiplex PCR was the method, and the copy in TCRdb shows in-frame clones only, minus some. The sample consists of around 340,000 clones, 15% to 20% of them appearing once. In its sample, this clone was seen a few times. Its cognate antigen is unknown. The CDR3 loop spans 14 amino acids. Trimming cost V 7 bases and J 0 bases, with 12 bases left between them. Germline CDR1 is SNHLY and CDR2 is FYNNEI. Specimen: naive CD4+ T cells from blood. This receptor was taken from a woman aged 18 to 35 in good health. V and J are TRBV2 and TRBJ1-1; D is undetermined. CDR3 loop: CASKPQVVNTEAFF. The CDR3 bases are TGTGCCAGCAAACCTCAGGTGGTGAACACTGAAGCTTTCTTT.